This is a list of T cell receptor beta chains from one sample in a study of CD8 T cells in Susac syndrome. TCRdb ran MiXCR on the immunoSEQ multiplex PCR reads and lists one entry per CDR3 protein. The sample has roughly 150,000 distinct CDR3 sequences, 90% to 95% seen once. Sequencing was done on a sample of CD4+ T cells from PBMCs. The receptors originated from a human donor with Susac syndrome. CDR3s include the opening cysteine and the closing phenylalanine or tryptophan. The D gene is left open where the match is weak. Clone size is given for some rows only: seen once, a few or many times, or a class if the clone is expanded.

j_gene	v_gene	d_gene	abundance	CDR3aa	CDR3nt
TRBJ2-7	TRBV18	-	-	CASSPGLSSYEQYF	TGTGCCAGCTCACCAGGGTTGAGCTCCTACGAGCAGTACTTC
TRBJ1-2	TRBV5-1	TRBD1	-	CASSLDRGKGDPLF	TGCGCCAGCAGCTTGGACAGGGGCAAAGGAGATCCACTTTTC
TRBJ2-4	TRBV18	-	-	CASSRRDPQNIQYF	TGTGCCAGCTCACGTAGGGACCCCCAAAACATTCAGTACTTC
TRBJ2-5	TRBV29-1	-	-	CSVRAGAETQYF	TGCAGCGTTCGGGCGGGTGCGGAGACCCAGTACTTC
TRBJ2-5	TRBV5-1	-	-	CASSFGTPGEETQYF	TGCGCCAGCAGCTTCGGTACACCGGGGGAAGAGACCCAGTACTTC
TRBJ2-2	TRBV12-3/TRBV12-4	-	-	CASIWLATSNTGELFF	TGTGCCAGCATCTGGTTGGCGACTTCGAACACCGGGGAGCTGTTTTTT
TRBJ1-1	TRBV6-5	TRBD1	once	CASSDRGMNTEAFF	TGTGCCAGCAGCGACAGGGGCATGAACACTGAAGCTTTCTTT
TRBJ2-7	TRBV6-1	-	-	CASWPGKSEQYF	TGTGCCAGCTGGCCGGGGAAGAGCGAGCAGTACTTC
TRBJ2-1	TRBV7-3	TRBD1	-	CASSSNRQGRNEQFF	TGTGCCAGCAGCTCTAATCGACAGGGAAGGAATGAGCAGTTCTTC
TRBJ2-3	TRBV20-1	TRBD2	-	CSARSGAPDTQYF	TGCAGTGCTAGAAGCGGGGCCCCAGATACGCAGTATTTT
TRBJ2-1	TRBV3-1	-	-	CASSQIISSYNEQFF	TGTGCCAGCAGCCAAATAATAAGCTCCTACAATGAGCAGTTCTTC
TRBJ2-7	TRBV3-1	-	-	CASSQEGDEQYF	TGTGCCAGCAGCCAAGAGGGCGACGAGCAGTACTTC
TRBJ2-3	TRBV5-1	TRBD1	few	CASSRDRGPDTQYF	TGCGCCAGCAGCCGGGACAGGGGCCCAGATACGCAGTATTTT
TRBJ2-2	TRBV29-1	TRBD1	-	CSVQGARTGELFF	TGCAGCGTACAGGGGGCGCGAACCGGGGAGCTGTTTTTT
TRBJ2-5	TRBV6-2/TRBV6-3	TRBD1	-	CASLRQGSQETQYF	TGTGCCAGCCTCAGACAGGGCAGCCAAGAGACCCAGTACTTC
TRBJ2-5	TRBV18	-	few	CASSSQGQETQYF	TGTGCCAGCTCATCTCAGGGGCAAGAGACCCAGTACTTC
TRBJ1-6	TRBV3-1	-	-	CASSLWAGSDNSPLHF	TGTGCCAGCAGCCTTTGGGCAGGGTCAGATAATTCACCCCTCCACTTT
TRBJ1-2	TRBV20-1	-	-	CSACTQGPNYGYTF	TGCAGTGCTTGCACACAGGGACCTAACTATGGCTACACCTTC
TRBJ1-1	TRBV29-1	-	-	CSVVSSGGNTEAFF	TGCAGCGTAGTCTCGAGCGGGGGAAACACTGAAGCTTTCTTT
TRBJ1-1	TRBV12-3/TRBV12-4	TRBD1	-	CAGRTGDTEAFF	TGTGCCGGACGGACAGGGGACACTGAAGCTTTCTTT
TRBJ2-1	TRBV20-1	TRBD1	-	CSAPRDRDNEQFF	TGCAGTGCTCCCCGGGACAGGGACAATGAGCAGTTCTTC
TRBJ2-2	TRBV3-1	-	-	CASSQVFPGELFF	TGTGCCAGCAGCCAAGTCTTCCCCGGAGAGCTGTTTTTT
TRBJ1-5	TRBV29-1	-	-	CSVGGPNQPQHF	TGCAGCGTTGGTGGCCCTAATCAGCCCCAGCATTTT
TRBJ2-7	TRBV20-1	TRBD2	-	CSAGGLAIGPGNEQYF	TGCAGTGCTGGGGGACTAGCCATTGGGCCCGGGAACGAGCAGTACTTC
TRBJ2-1	TRBV5-4	-	-	CASSLKALHEQFF	TGTGCCAGCAGCTTGAAGGCGTTACATGAGCAGTTCTTC
TRBJ2-3	TRBV28	-	-	CASSLSLTQDTQYF	TGTGCCAGCAGTTTGAGTTTGACACAAGATACGCAGTATTTT
TRBJ1-2	TRBV20-1	-	-	CSARGDYGYTF	TGCAGTGCTAGGGGGGACTATGGCTACACCTTC
TRBJ1-2	TRBV7-2	TRBD1	-	CASSSRGTGQTGYTF	TGTGCCAGCAGCTCAAGAGGGACAGGGCAAACGGGCTACACCTTC
TRBJ2-7	TRBV2	-	-	CASSDSSYEQYF	TGTGCCAGCAGTGACAGCTCCTACGAGCAGTACTTC
TRBJ1-1	TRBV3-1	TRBD1	-	CASSQGLRTGGGQAFF	TGTGCCAGCAGCCAAGGTTTAAGAACAGGGGGAGGCCAAGCTTTCTTT
TRBJ1-6	TRBV29-1	-	-	CSVEERSGDTLHF	TGCAGCGTTGAGGAACGGTCTGGTGACACCCTCCACTTT
TRBJ1-3	TRBV20-1	TRBD1	-	CSAGPGTGHTIYF	TGCAGTGCTGGTCCCGGGACAGGTCACACCATATATTTT